This T cell receptor beta chain was recorded in a study of cytomegalovirus exposure and HLA in healthy donors. Remarks on this clone: Its target is unknown.

General observations from the study: V- and J-gene trimming in TCR beta was tied to a missense DCLRE1C variant by an analysis performed later. High specificity and sensitivity for cytomegalovirus status were reported for the classifier. When a later analysis was performed, an Asian-associated ancestry cluster reportedly had fewer N-insertions than the approximately 700-donor mean.

The PCR used 60 Vbeta and 13 Jbeta primers. Assay used: immunoSEQ multiplex PCR; TCRdb lists only in-frame clones, some missing. Of roughly 140,000 clones in the sample, about 85% are singletons; the top ten hold approximately 2.7%. V dropped 2 bases and J dropped 7; count of bases not matched to a gene: 9. This CDR3 contains 14 residues. This TCR derives from a boy aged 2 to 10 in good health and CMV-seronegative. The chain recombines TRBV5-3 with TRBJ2-7, with 7 nucleotides matching TRBD1. TRBV5-3 is marked as an open reading frame, function uncertain. Sequencing input: PBMCs. The CDR3 nucleotides read TGTGCCAGAAGCTTAGGGACAGATTTTTTTGAGCAGTACTTC. Translated, it gives CARSLGTDFFEQYF.